The entry below describes one T cell receptor beta chain. Germline V gene sequence: CDR1 SQVTM, CDR2 ANQGSEA. Trimming cost V 7 bases and J 3 bases, with 24 bases left between them. The CDR3 consists of 16 residues. The data are from a study of blood T cells in healthy people across ages. For the second PCR, which ran for about 7 to 11 cycles, a sample-barcoded 5' primer and a J-beta primer mix were used. One entry per CDR3 protein, called by TCRdb with MiXCR from the 5' RACE reads. The table has under 950,000 distinct CDR3 sequences, 20% to 25% seen once. The chain combines TRBV29-1 with TRBJ1-1; possibly TRBD1 for D (5 bases). The specimen sequenced was blood. This receptor was obtained from a man aged 65 to 79 in good health. The CDR3 nucleotides are TGCAGCGCCGGACTGGGGCAGCCGGTAAAGGACACTGAAGCTTTCTTT. This encodes CSAGLGQPVKDTEAFF.